The clone carrying this TCR beta chain appeared many times. As yet, its antigen is unknown. Trimming took 5 bases from V and 4 from J; bases not matched to a gene: 8. This CDR3 comprises 16 residues. This entry comes from a study of CD8 T cells in ankylosing spondylitis. Study findings and constraints: As reported, disease-linked clones showed significant enrichment in matched ankylosing spondylitis synovial fluid.

Each CDR3 protein is one row after TCRdb ran MiXCR on the 5' RACE reads. The sample comprises 100,000 to 150,000 distinct CDR3 sequences, roughly 9% of which are singletons, and 3.3% rests with the top ten. This clonotype was obtained from a male donor with ankylosing spondylitis or in good health (not recorded which). Sequences were obtained from blood, either unsorted or a sorted T cell fraction (not recorded which). The gene calls are TRBV12-3 or TRBV12-4 and TRBJ2-3, with 11 bases aligning to TRBD2. The CDR3 nucleotides read TGTGCCAGCAGTGATAGCGGGAGGGCCAAAGCAGATACGCAGTATTTT. This encodes CASSDSGRAKADTQYF.